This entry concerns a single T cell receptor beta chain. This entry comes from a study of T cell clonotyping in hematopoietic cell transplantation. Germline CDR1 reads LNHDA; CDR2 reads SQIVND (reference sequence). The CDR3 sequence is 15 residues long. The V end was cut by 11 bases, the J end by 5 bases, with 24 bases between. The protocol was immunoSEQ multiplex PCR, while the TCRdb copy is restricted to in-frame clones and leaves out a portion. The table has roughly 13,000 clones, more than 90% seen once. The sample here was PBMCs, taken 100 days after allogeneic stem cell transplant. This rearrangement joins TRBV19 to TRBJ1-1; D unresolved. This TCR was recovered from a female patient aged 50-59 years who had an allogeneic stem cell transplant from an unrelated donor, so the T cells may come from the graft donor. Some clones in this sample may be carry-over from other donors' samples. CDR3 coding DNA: TGTGCCTCATCTCTTCTCCCGGGCGGAGGGACTGAAGCTTTCTTT. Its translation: CASSLLPGGGTEAFF.